This TCR beta chain was captured by sequencing in a study of T cell responses to AZD1222 COVID-19 vaccine. Findings of the study overall: Donors skewed white British and female; clonal diversity was possibly underestimated.

Trimming pared 2 bases from V and 4 bases from J, leaving 10 bases between. The germline V gene encodes CDR1 KGHDR and CDR2 SFDVKD. The CDR3 sequence is 14 residues long. This clone appeared once. What it binds is not known. Measured with immunoSEQ multiplex PCR; TCRdb has only the in-frame clones, and not every one. This sample has 150,000 to 200,000 clones, with around 92% found just once. The TCR originated in an adult in good health. The rearrangement links TRBV24-1 to TRBJ2-5; the D gene is possibly TRBD1 (8 bases). The sample was peripheral blood, taken on day 0 of AZD1222 vaccination. CDR3: CATSDYRGGETQYF. The CDR3 DNA reads as TGTGCCACCAGTGATTACAGGGGGGGAGAGACCCAGTACTTC.